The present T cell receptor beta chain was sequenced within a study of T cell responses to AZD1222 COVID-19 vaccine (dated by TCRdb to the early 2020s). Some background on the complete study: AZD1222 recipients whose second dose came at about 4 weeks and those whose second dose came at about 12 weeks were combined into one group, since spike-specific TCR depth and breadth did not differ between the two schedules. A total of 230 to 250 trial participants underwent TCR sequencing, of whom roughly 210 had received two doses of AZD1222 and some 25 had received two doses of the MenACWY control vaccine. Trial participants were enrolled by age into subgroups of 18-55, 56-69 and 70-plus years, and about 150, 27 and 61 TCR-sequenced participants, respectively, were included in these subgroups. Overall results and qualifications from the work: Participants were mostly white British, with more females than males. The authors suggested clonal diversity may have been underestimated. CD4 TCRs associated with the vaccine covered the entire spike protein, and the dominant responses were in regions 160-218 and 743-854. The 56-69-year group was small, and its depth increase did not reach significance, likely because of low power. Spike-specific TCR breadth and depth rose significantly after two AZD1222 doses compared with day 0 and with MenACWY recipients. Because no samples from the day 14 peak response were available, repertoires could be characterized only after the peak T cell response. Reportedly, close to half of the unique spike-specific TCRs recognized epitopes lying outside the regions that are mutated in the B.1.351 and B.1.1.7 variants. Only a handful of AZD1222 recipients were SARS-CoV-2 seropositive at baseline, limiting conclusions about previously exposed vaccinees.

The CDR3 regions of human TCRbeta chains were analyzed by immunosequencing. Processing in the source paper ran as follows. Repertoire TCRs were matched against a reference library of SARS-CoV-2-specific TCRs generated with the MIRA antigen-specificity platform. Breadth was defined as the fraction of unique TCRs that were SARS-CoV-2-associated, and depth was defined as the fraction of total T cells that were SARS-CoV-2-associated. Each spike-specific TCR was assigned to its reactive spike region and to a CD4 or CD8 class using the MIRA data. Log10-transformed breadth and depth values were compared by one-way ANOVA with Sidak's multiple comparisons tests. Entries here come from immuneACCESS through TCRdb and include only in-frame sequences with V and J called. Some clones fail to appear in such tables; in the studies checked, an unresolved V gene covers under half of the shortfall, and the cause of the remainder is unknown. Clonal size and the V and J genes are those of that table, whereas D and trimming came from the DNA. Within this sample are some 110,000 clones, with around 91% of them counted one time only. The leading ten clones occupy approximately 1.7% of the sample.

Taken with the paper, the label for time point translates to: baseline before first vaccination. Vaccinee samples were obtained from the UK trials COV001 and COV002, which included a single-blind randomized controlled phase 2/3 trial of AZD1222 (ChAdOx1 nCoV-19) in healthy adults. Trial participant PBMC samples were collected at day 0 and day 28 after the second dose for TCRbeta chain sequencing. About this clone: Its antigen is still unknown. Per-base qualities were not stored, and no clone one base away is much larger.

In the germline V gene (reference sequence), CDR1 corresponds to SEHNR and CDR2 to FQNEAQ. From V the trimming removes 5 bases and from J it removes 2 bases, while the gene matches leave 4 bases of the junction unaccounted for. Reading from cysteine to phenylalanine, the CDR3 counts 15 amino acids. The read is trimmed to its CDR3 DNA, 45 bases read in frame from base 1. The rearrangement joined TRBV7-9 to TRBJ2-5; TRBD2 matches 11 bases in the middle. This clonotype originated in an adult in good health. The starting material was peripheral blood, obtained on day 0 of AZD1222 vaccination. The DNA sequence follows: TGTGCCAGCAGCCCCAGGACTAGCGGGCAAGAGACCCAGTACTTC. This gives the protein CASSPRTSGQETQYF.